Sequencing of this TCR beta chain was carried out in a study of PD-L1 blockade in urothelial cancer. Overall study: As for prior chemotherapy regimens, patients had received 0 to 3.

This clone was observed a few times. No antigen is known for it. TCRdb's copy holds only in-frame clones and misses some; the assay was immunoSEQ multiplex PCR. The top ten hold just over 2% of the sample, which has about 28,000 clones, over 80% seen once. Per germline, CDR1 SNHLY and CDR2 FYNNEI. Trimming shortened V by 7 bases and J by 7 bases, and 14 bases separated the two germline ends. The CDR3 loop spans 13 amino acids. General study results and limits: Patients who had durable benefit saw their tumor-associated blood clones expand more at 3 weeks.

The clonotype was recovered from a man in his forties or fifties with urothelial cancer. J is TRBJ1-5 and V is TRBV2; D remains ambiguous. This specimen was PBMCs, taken around atezolizumab (anti-PD-L1) treatment. CDR3 coding DNA: TGTGCCAGCACTGGAGGACTCGGGCAGCCCCAGCATTTT. It encodes CASTGGLGQPQHF.